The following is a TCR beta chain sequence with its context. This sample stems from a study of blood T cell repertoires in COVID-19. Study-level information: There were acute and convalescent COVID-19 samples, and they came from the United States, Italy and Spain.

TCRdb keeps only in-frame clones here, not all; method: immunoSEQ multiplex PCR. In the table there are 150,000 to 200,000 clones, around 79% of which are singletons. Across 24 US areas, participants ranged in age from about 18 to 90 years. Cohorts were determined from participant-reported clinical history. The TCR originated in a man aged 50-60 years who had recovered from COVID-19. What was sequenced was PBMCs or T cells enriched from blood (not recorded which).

CDR3 loop: CASSFGYEQYF. CDR3 nucleotide sequence: TGTGCCAGCAGCTTCGGGTACGAGCAGTACTTC. The chain joins TRBV5-4 to TRBJ2-7, with unresolved D. Trimming stripped 2 bases from V and 4 bases from J, with 4 bases between. This CDR3 is built from 11 residues. CDR1 and CDR2 from the germline V gene are SGHNT and YYREEE (reference sequence).